This T cell receptor beta chain stems from a study of blood T cells in healthy people across ages. Germline lookup yields CDR1 SGDLS and CDR2 YYNGEE. The length of the CDR3 is 14 residues. The V end lost 3 bases, the J end lost 4 bases, and 12 bases lay between the germline ends. Sample donors were healthy Caucasian individuals that came from Russia, aged about 6 to 95. Per sample, no less than 5 micrograms of total RNA were extracted. Alongside a J-beta primer mix, a sample-barcoded 5' primer served in a second PCR lasting about 7 to 12 cycles. Carrying 12 random nucleotides, a template-switch adaptor labeled each individual cDNA molecule. TCRdb fed the 5' RACE reads into MiXCR, producing one record per CDR3 protein. The table shows 1.5 million or so distinct CDR3 sequences, with under 55% occurring only once.

Sequenced input: blood. The chain combines TRBV9 with TRBJ2-3; perhaps TRBD2 as D (5 bases). This sequence originates from a woman younger than 30 in good health. The CDR3 region has the DNA TGTGCCAGCAGCGCGAGCGACTACCCAGATACGCAGTATTTT. This sequence encodes CASSASDYPDTQYF.